This T cell receptor beta chain was documented in a study of cytomegalovirus exposure and HLA in healthy donors. Generated by immunoSEQ multiplex PCR, the TCRdb table keeps only in-frame clones and is missing some. This sample has more than 80,000 clones, with about 95% found just once. Broader study findings: Among TCR sequences, most were rare, though some public TCRs appeared in many donors. The study put some 160 TCR beta chains on its list as cytomegalovirus-associated. The TCR clusters that emerged in the first cohort tended, a later analysis found, to co-occur in the roughly 120 validation repertoires. As was reported, the classifier diagnosed cytomegalovirus status with high specificity and sensitivity.

Regarding this clone: The antigen remains unidentified.

The TCR sequence derives from a woman aged 18 to 35 in good health and CMV-seronegative. The sequencing sample was made of PBMCs.

The CDR3, as DNA: TGTGCCAGCAGCCCAACGGCCCAGGGGGTCGAAAAACTGTTTTTT. Translation: CASSPTAQGVEKLFF. The V gene is TRBV11-2, the J gene TRBJ1-4; 7 bases are shared with TRBD1. The V gene's germline CDR1 is SGHAT and CDR2 FQNNGV. The trim removed 5 bases at V and 8 bases at J, leaving 11 bases unmatched. The CDR3 consists of 15 residues.